This TCR beta chain was identified in a study of shared clonotypes between healthy human individuals. Libraries were prepared by immunoSEQ multiplex PCR; TCRdb keeps only in-frame clonotypes and omits some of them. Of some 2,400,000 clones listed, roughly 95% are singletons. V was cut by 5 bases and J by 6 bases, with 12 bases left in between. Germline V gives CDR1 SGHTA, CDR2 FQGTGA. The CDR3 loop spans 13 amino acids. This chain joins TRBV7-3 and TRBJ2-3; a possible D gene is TRBD2 (6 bases). Sequenced sample: naive CD4+ T cells sorted from blood. Subset specified: CD45RA+ positively selected. The sequence derives from a man between 18 and 29 years old in good health. The CDR3 nucleotides are TGTGCCAGCAGCCCAGAGGGACTCGATACGCAGTATTTT. As protein: CASSPEGLDTQYF.